This T cell receptor (beta chain) was recorded in a study of cytomegalovirus exposure and HLA in healthy donors. The CDR3 covers 15 residues. The J segment lost 6 bases and the V segment lost 3 bases, leaving 8 bases of the junction unmatched. CDR1 is LNHDA, CDR2 SQIVND, per germline (reference sequence). Vbeta (60) and Jbeta (13) primers were used in the PCR. Sequenced by immunoSEQ multiplex PCR; TCRdb stores in-frame clones only, minus some. The sample lists under 200,000 clones, approximately 84% occurring once. This TCR derives from a man younger than 40 in good health and CMV-seronegative. The chain combines TRBV19 with TRBJ2-1; 7 bases are shared with TRBD2. The source material was PBMCs. The CDR3 DNA reads TGTGCCAGTAGTATTTTGCGGGAGCCTTTCAATGAGCAGTTCTTC. Encoded protein: CASSILREPFNEQFF.